One and the same sample provided the 25 T cell receptor beta chains below, sequenced in a study of blood T cell repertoires in COVID-19. Assay used: immunoSEQ multiplex PCR; TCRdb lists only in-frame clones, some missing. This sample has tens of thousands of clones, with 86% found just once. Sample: peripheral blood. Source of these receptors: a woman older than 75 with acute or convalescent COVID-19.

This chain uses TRBV10-3 with TRBJ1-1, with TRBD1 as a possible D gene (5 bases). From germline, CDR1 is ENHRY and CDR2 SYGVKD. Trimming shortened V by 4 bases and J by 7 bases, and 10 bases separated the two germline ends. The CDR3 runs 12 residues. As DNA, the CDR3 is TGTGCCATCAGTGTCTCGGGGGGTGAAGCTTTCTTT. This encodes CAISVSGGEAFF.

This clone was seen just once. This rearrangement joins TRBV5-8 to TRBJ1-2; possibly TRBD1 for D (6 bases). Germline V gene sequence: CDR1 SGHTS, CDR2 YDEGEE. This CDR3 spans 13 amino acids. V gave up 1 base and J gave up 5 bases, with 9 bases separating them. CDR3 bases: TGTGCCAGCAGCTTGTATAGGGGGTATGGCTACACCTTC. The encoded protein is CASSLYRGYGYTF.

The V call is TRBV7-2, the J call TRBJ2-5; 15 bases line up with TRBD2. CDR3 size: 17 residues. Germline V gene sequence: CDR1 SGHTA, CDR2 FQGNSA. Unmatched junction bases numbered 11, after V lost 5 bases and J lost 7 bases. In DNA form, the CDR3 reads TGTGCCAGCAGCCCCCGACGGACTAGCGGGGGGGGAGGGACCCAGTACTTC. Its protein is CASSPRRTSGGGGTQYF.

The gene calls are TRBV12-3 or TRBV12-4 and TRBJ2-2, with D maybe TRBD1 (5 bases). Deletions cut 2 bases from V and 8 bases from J, with 9 bases between. The CDR3 sequence is 13 residues long. The CDR3 here is CASSLQGSGELFF. Here the CDR3 DNA reads TGTGCCAGCAGTTTACAGGGTTCGGGGGAGCTGTTTTTT.

This sequence joins TRBV3-1 (or the pseudogene TRBV3-2) and TRBJ2-7; the D is unclear. CDR3 length: 12 amino acids. The V and J ends lost 4 bases and 5 bases respectively, with 9 bases between them. CDR1 LGHDT and CDR2 YNNKEL come from the germline V gene (reference sequence). Written as DNA, the CDR3 is TGTGCCAGCAGCCCATTCGAGAACGAGCAGTACTTC. Translation: CASSPFENEQYF.

This clone has only one observation. V usage is TRBV23-1 and J usage is TRBJ2-3, with D uncertain. TRBV23-1 is classed as an ORF, of uncertain function. V was pared by 8 bases and J by 1 base, with 10 bases between. The CDR3 is 13 residues long. The CDR3 nucleotides are TGCGCCAGCTGTTTTCGGGGCACAGATACGCAGTATTTT. Its protein product is CASCFRGTDTQYF.

This chain uses TRBV5-5 with TRBJ1-6; 8 nucleotides agree with TRBD1. Trimming cost V 5 bases and J 3 bases; bases outside gene matches: 4. Germline V gene lookup returns CDR1 SGHKS and CDR2 YYEKEE (reference sequence). The CDR3 contains 15 residues. The CDR3 DNA follows: TGTGCCAGCAGGTATACAGGGGGCTATAATTCACCCCTCCACTTT. This encodes CASRYTGGYNSPLHF.

This clone has only a few counts. The chain has TRBV30 and TRBJ2-1; 9 nucleotides line up with TRBD2. The CDR3 consists of 14 residues. The trim removed 6 bases at V and 8 bases at J, leaving 11 bases unmatched. The germline gives CDR1 GTSNPN, CDR2 SVGIG (reference sequence). For the CDR3, the DNA is TGTGCCTGCCCGACTAGCGGCGGGGGGCATGAGCAGTTCTTC. Amino acids: CACPTSGGGHEQFF. The full variable domain, with the rest looked up from reference TRBV30 and TRBJ2-1, is SQTIHQWPATLVQPVGSPLSLECTVEGTSNPNLYWYRQAAGRGLQLLFYSVGIGQISSEVPQNLSASRPQDRQFILSSKKLLLSDSGFYLCACPTSGGGHEQFFGPGTRLTVL.

Regarding this clone: Distinct nucleotide sequences in the sample also encode this CDR3. This rearrangement joins TRBV7-9 to TRBJ2-7; 7 bases are a match to TRBD1. Germline V CDR1 and CDR2: SEHNR, FQNEAQ (reference sequence). J gave up 5 bases and V 5 bases, and 3 bases lay outside the gene matches. The CDR3 loop spans 12 amino acids. The CDR3 spells CASSLTGDEQYF. The CDR3 coding sequence is TGTGCCAGCAGCCTTACAGGGGACGAGCAGTACTTC.

The chain has TRBV25-1 and TRBJ2-1; 9 positions agree with TRBD2. Trimming cost V 3 bases and J 5 bases; bases outside gene matches: 5. Germline V gives CDR1 MGHDK, CDR2 SYGVNS. This CDR3 is 15 amino acids long. The CDR3 nucleotides read TGTGCCAGCAGTGACCCTAGCGGGACTGACAATGAGCAGTTCTTC. It translates to CASSDPSGTDNEQFF.

This chain links TRBV30 with TRBJ2-3; weak D call: TRBD2 (7 bases). Trimming removed 1 base at V and 1 base at J, with 12 bases between. Germline V lookup: CDR1 GTSNPN, CDR2 SVGIG (reference sequence). This CDR3 is 15 amino acids long. As DNA, the CDR3 is TGTGCCTGGAGTGGGGCGGGGGCCCGCACAGATACGCAGTATTTT. Translated, it gives CAWSGAGARTDTQYF.

The chain has TRBV11-2 and TRBJ2-3; the match to TRBD1 covers 7 bases. The length of the CDR3 is 16 residues. Germline V gives CDR1 SGHAT, CDR2 FQNNGV. Germline trimming cut 5 bases from V and 1 base from J; bases unmatched to any gene: 9. This chain's CDR3 is CASSVAGTARTDTQYF. The CDR3 DNA follows: TGTGCCAGCAGCGTGGCCGGGACAGCCCGCACAGATACGCAGTATTTT.

This clone was seen a handful of times. The chain links TRBV30 to TRBJ1-3; 8 bases are a match to TRBD1. Looked up from germline, CDR1 is GTSNPN and CDR2 is SVGIG (reference sequence). This CDR3 region has 16 residues. J gave up 0 bases and V 1 base, and 5 bases lay outside the gene matches. The chain's CDR3 is CAWSDQGAFSGNTIYF. CDR3 nucleotide sequence: TGTGCCTGGAGTGATCAGGGGGCCTTCTCTGGAAACACCATATATTTT.

The chain couples TRBV7-2 to TRBJ1-2; D call uncertain. The CDR3 contains 15 residues. V shed 0 bases and J shed 2 bases, with 10 bases lying between them. Germline lookup yields CDR1 SGHTA and CDR2 FQGNSA. The CDR3 region has the DNA TGTGCCAGCAGCTTAGCGGTGCAGGTAAACTATGGCTACACCTTC. This gives the protein CASSLAVQVNYGYTF.

The chain combines TRBV6-2 or TRBV6-3 with TRBJ2-7, with 13 nucleotides matching TRBD2. The CDR3 is 17 residues long. CDR1 is MNHEY, CDR2 SVGEGT, per germline. The V gene end was trimmed by 2 bases and the J gene end by 1 base; junction bases not matched to a gene: 5. The CDR3 here is CASSYIRLAGGSYEQYF. In DNA, the CDR3 is TGTGCCAGCAGTTACATCCGACTAGCGGGAGGATCCTACGAGCAGTACTTC.

J is TRBJ1-1 and V is TRBV6-5; 7 bases match TRBD1. Germline V gene lookup returns CDR1 MNHEY and CDR2 SVGAGI. V shed 2 bases and J 4 bases; nucleotides not matched to a gene: 4. The CDR3 sequence is 14 residues long. The CDR3 region is CASSYRQGSTEAFF. The CDR3 DNA reads as TGTGCCAGCAGTTACCGACAGGGATCCACTGAAGCTTTCTTT.

The chain recombines TRBV5-6 with TRBJ2-1, with 10 bases that match TRBD2. From germline, CDR1 is SGHDT and CDR2 YYEEEE. Trimming cost V 4 bases and J 9 bases; bases outside gene matches: 16. The CDR3 sequence is 17 residues long. The CDR3 is CASSGSSIAGGYGEQFF. CDR3 DNA: TGTGCCAGCAGCGGATCTTCGATAGCGGGAGGCTACGGTGAGCAGTTCTTC.

The V gene is TRBV6-6, the J gene TRBJ2-5; 7 nucleotides align to TRBD1. The CDR3 is 14 amino acids. Per the germline V gene, CDR1 is MNHNY and CDR2 is SVGAGI (reference sequence). With V trimmed by 8 bases and J by 2 bases, 8 bases remained unmatched. The CDR3 DNA follows: TGTGCCAGCCAAAGGAAGGGGGCACAAGAGACCCAGTACTTC. It codes for CASQRKGAQETQYF.

The chain recombines TRBV27 with TRBJ2-1; TRBD2 is a possible D gene (5 bases). Germline values: CDR1 MNHEY, CDR2 SMNVEV (reference sequence). Deletions cut 2 bases from V and 6 bases from J, with 11 bases between. The CDR3 length is 14 residues. The chain's CDR3 is CASSLLLTSNEQFF. Here the CDR3 DNA reads TGTGCCAGCAGTTTACTCCTAACTAGCAATGAGCAGTTCTTC.

The chain has TRBV6-5 and TRBJ2-3, with D tentatively TRBD2 (5 bases). Germline V gene sequence: CDR1 MNHEY, CDR2 SVGAGI. Trimming took 5 bases from V and 0 from J, leaving 12 bases between them. The length of the CDR3 is 15 residues. CDR3 nucleotide sequence: TGTGCCAGCAGTCTCCAAGGAGGAAGCACAGATACGCAGTATTTT. It specifies CASSLQGGSTDTQYF.

The chain has TRBV18 and TRBJ1-3, with D hard to call. This CDR3 spans 14 amino acids. Germline V CDR1 and CDR2: KGHSH, LQKENI. Trimming shortened V by 3 bases and J by 4 bases, and 10 bases separated the two germline ends. The CDR3: CASSPGIGGNTIYF. Here the CDR3 DNA reads TGTGCCAGCTCACCCGGGATTGGCGGAAACACCATATATTTT.

The V call is TRBV18, the J call TRBJ2-3; 7 bases map to TRBD1. Germline loops: CDR1 KGHSH, CDR2 LQKENI. This CDR3 contains 13 residues. Trimming removed 4 bases from V and 3 bases from J; junction bases left unmatched: 1. The CDR3 is CASSRQGTDTQYF. CDR3 bases: TGTGCCAGCTCACGACAGGGAACAGATACGCAGTATTTT.

The V call is TRBV30, the J call TRBJ1-1, with a possible D match to TRBD1 (6 bases). This CDR3 is built from 14 residues. Trimming cost V 0 bases and J 2 bases, with 10 bases left between them. Germline CDR1 and CDR2: GTSNPN and SVGIG (reference sequence). CDR3 bases: TGTGCCTGGAGTGTACTAGGGGGAAACACTGAAGCTTTCTTT. Its protein product is CAWSVLGGNTEAFF.

The chain links TRBV10-1 to TRBJ2-3, with D possibly being TRBD1 (5 bases). Trimming pared 5 bases from V and 2 bases from J, leaving 14 bases between. This CDR3 has 15 residues. Germline CDR1 WNHNN, CDR2 SYGVQD (reference sequence). The CDR3 loop is CASSTRQGPTDTQYF. The CDR3 nucleotides read TGCGCCAGCAGTACCCGTCAGGGTCCCACAGATACGCAGTATTTT.

This clone was counted a single time. The rearrangement uses TRBV2 and TRBJ2-1; TRBD2 matches at 11 bases. This CDR3 is 15 amino acids long. CDR1 and CDR2 from the germline V gene are SNHLY and FYNNEI. V shed 2 bases, J shed 7 bases, and the junction held 4 bases outside the gene matches. Written as DNA, the CDR3 is TGTGCCAGCAGTGAAAGACTAGCGGGAAGAAATGAGCAGTTCTTC. It codes for CASSERLAGRNEQFF.